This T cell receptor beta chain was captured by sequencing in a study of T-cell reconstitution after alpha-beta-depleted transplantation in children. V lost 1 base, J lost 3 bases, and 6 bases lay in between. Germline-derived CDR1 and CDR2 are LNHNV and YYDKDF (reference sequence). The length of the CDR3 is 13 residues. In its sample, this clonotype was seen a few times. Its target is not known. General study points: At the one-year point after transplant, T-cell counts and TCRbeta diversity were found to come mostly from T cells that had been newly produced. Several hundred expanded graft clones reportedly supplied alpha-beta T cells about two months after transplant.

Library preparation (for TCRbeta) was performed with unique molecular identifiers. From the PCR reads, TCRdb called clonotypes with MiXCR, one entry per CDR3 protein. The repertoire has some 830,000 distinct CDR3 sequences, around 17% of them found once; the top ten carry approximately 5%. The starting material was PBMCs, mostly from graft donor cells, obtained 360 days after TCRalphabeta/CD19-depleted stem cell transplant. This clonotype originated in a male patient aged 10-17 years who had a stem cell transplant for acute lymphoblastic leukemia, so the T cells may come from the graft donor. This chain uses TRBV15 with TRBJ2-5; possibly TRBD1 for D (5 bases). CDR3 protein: CATSRAQEETQYF. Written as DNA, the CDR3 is TGTGCCACCAGCAGAGCACAGGAAGAGACCCAGTACTTC.